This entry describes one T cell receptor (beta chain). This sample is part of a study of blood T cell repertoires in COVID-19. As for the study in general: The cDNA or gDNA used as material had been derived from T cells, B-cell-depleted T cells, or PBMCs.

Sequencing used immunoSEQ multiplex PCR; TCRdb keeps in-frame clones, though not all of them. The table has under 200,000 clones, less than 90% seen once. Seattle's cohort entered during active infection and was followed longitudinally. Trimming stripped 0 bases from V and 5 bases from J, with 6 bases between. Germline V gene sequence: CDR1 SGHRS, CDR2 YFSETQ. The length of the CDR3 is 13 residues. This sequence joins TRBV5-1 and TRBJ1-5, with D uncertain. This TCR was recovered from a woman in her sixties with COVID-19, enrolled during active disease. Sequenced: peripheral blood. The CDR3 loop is CASSLAADQPQHF. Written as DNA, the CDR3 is TGCGCCAGCAGCTTGGCGGCGGATCAGCCCCAGCATTTT.